The 24 T cell receptor beta chains given below trace back to one sample, sequenced in a study of blood T cell repertoires in COVID-19. The method was immunoSEQ multiplex PCR; TCRdb's version includes in-frame clones alone and lacks a portion of them. The table shows some 260,000 clones, with roughly 88% occurring only once. Sequenced: peripheral blood. Every receptor here comes from a woman in her 70s with COVID-19, enrolled during active disease.

CDR3 DNA: TGTGCCAGCAGCGTCCGGGACTCGCGCACCGGGGAGCTGTTTTTT. Translating it yields CASSVRDSRTGELFF. The chain links TRBV9 to TRBJ2-2; D perhaps matches TRBD2 (6 bases). This CDR3 region has 15 residues. Germline V CDR1 and CDR2: SGDLS, YYNGEE. The germline V and J ends were trimmed by 2 bases and 4 bases, with 12 bases remaining between them.

The chain recombines TRBV19 with TRBJ2-7; 9 nucleotides match TRBD1. CDR3 length: 14 amino acids. Germline assignment: CDR1 LNHDA and CDR2 SQIVND (reference sequence). With 7 bases clipped from V and 5 bases from J, the junction kept 9 bases outside the gene matches. This CDR3 is CASTATGGRNEQYF. In DNA form, the CDR3 reads TGTGCCAGTACCGCCACAGGGGGCCGCAACGAGCAGTACTTC.

V and J are TRBV7-9 and TRBJ2-7, with a tentative D call TRBD2 (5 bases). The V and J ends lost 5 bases and 6 bases respectively, with 23 bases between them. Germline V lookup: CDR1 SEHNR, CDR2 FQNEAQ (reference sequence). This CDR3 is 16 amino acids long. The CDR3 spells CASSLGSRVFSPEQYF. CDR3 DNA sequence: TGTGCCAGCAGCCTAGGGTCGAGGGTTTTCTCCCCCGAGCAGTACTTC.

About this clone: A read error may account for a junction end that differs from germline. The chain is built from TRBV7-7 and TRBJ1-2, with unresolved D. CDR1 is SSHAT, CDR2 FNYEAQ, per germline (reference sequence). The CDR3 runs 16 residues. CDR3 in amino acids: CASSTGDKSLNYGYTF. CDR3 nucleotides: TGTGCTAGCAGCACGGGAGACAAGAGCTTAAACTATGGCTACACCTTC. Based on the CDR3 plus reference TRBV7-7 and TRBJ1-2, the full variable domain is GAGVSQSPRYKVTKRGQDVTLRCDPISSHATLYWYQQALGQGPEFLTYFNYEAQPDKSGLPSDRFSAERPEGSISTLTIQRTEQRDSAMYRCASSTGDKSLNYGYTFGSGTRLTVV.

The J gene is TRBJ2-1, the V gene TRBV25-1, with D tentatively TRBD1 (5 bases). Trimming removed 10 bases from V and 5 bases from J, with 15 bases in between. From germline, CDR1 is MGHDK and CDR2 SYGVNS. The CDR3 has 13 amino acids. The CDR3 DNA sequence: TGTGCCACTCAAGGCCAAGGGGACAATGAGCAGTTCTTC. It yields the protein CATQGQGDNEQFF.

This chain links TRBV6-2 or TRBV6-3 with TRBJ1-2; maybe TRBD1 (5 bases). V lost 3 bases, J lost 3 bases, and 8 bases lay in between. Looked up from germline, CDR1 is MNHEY and CDR2 is SVGEGT. The CDR3 covers 13 residues. CDR3 sequence: CASSYLGDYGYTF. CDR3 in DNA: TGTGCCAGCAGTTATCTAGGGGACTATGGCTACACCTTC.

The sample holds one count of this clone. One end of the junction does not line up with germline, which may come from a read error. The chain is built from TRBV19 and TRBJ1-1; D is unclear. CDR1 and CDR2 from the germline V gene are LNHDA and SQIVND (reference sequence). The CDR3 is made up of 12 amino acids. This CDR3 reads CASSPRVTEALF. Here the CDR3 DNA reads TGTGCCAGTAGTCCGAGGGTCACTGAAGCTCTCTTT.

The rearrangement uses TRBV7-2 and TRBJ1-2; weak D call: TRBD1 (5 bases). This CDR3 region has 13 residues. The germline CDR1 and CDR2 sequences are SGHTA and FQGNSA. V was shortened by 1 base and J by 3 bases, with 6 bases between the two germline ends. CDR3 protein: CASSLGRDYGYTF. The DNA for the CDR3 is TGTGCCAGCAGCTTAGGCAGGGACTATGGCTACACCTTC.

This clone was observed a handful of times. This chain joins TRBV11-2 and TRBJ1-6, with 7 bases aligning to TRBD1. CDR1 SGHAT and CDR2 FQNNGV come from the germline V gene. Trimming cost V 5 bases and J 9 bases; bases outside gene matches: 7. This CDR3 is 14 amino acids long. The CDR3 loop reads CASSPGQEFSPLHF. The CDR3 region has the DNA TGTGCCAGCAGCCCAGGACAGGAATTTTCACCCCTCCACTTT.

V is TRBV19 and J is TRBJ1-1; D remains ambiguous. Deletions cut 3 bases from V and 2 bases from J, with 10 bases between. CDR3 length: 14 amino acids. Germline CDR1 LNHDA, CDR2 SQIVND (reference sequence). The CDR3 region is CASSIQATNTEAFF. CDR3 in DNA: TGTGCCAGTAGTATCCAGGCAACAAACACTGAAGCTTTCTTT.

The chain is built from TRBV29-1 and TRBJ2-7, with 9 bases aligning to TRBD1. The CDR3 runs to 12 residues. Per germline, CDR1 SQVTM and CDR2 ANQGSEA. V trimming: 4 bases; J trimming: 3 bases; junction bases outside the gene matches: 1. This CDR3 reads CSVGTGVYEQYF. CDR3 sequence (DNA): TGCAGCGTTGGGACAGGGGTCTACGAGCAGTACTTC.

This clone was counted once. The genes are TRBV19 and TRBJ2-7, with 10 bases aligning to TRBD2. This CDR3 has 15 residues. CDR1 is LNHDA, CDR2 SQIVND, per germline (reference sequence). With V trimmed by 3 bases and J by 6 bases, 8 bases remained unmatched. The CDR3 reads CASSILSGRNSEQYF. The CDR3, as DNA: TGTGCCAGTAGTATTCTTAGCGGGAGGAACAGCGAGCAGTACTTC.

This chain links TRBV5-5 with TRBJ1-1; a possible D gene is TRBD1 (5 bases). Trimming removed 3 bases at V and 0 bases at J, with 6 bases between. The CDR3 is 13 amino acids. Germline CDR1 and CDR2: SGHKS and YYEKEE (reference sequence). CDR3 DNA: TGTGCCAGCAGCTCGACAGTGAACACTGAAGCTTTCTTT. Protein: CASSSTVNTEAFF.

The gene calls are TRBV6-5 and TRBJ2-7; 11 bases line up with TRBD2. This CDR3 has 15 amino acids. The germline V gene encodes CDR1 MNHEY and CDR2 SVGAGI. V dropped 6 bases and J dropped 3; count of bases not matched to a gene: 7. Written as DNA, the CDR3 is TGTGCCAGCAGGACTAGCGGGATGGACGGCTACGAGCAGTACTTC. It specifies CASRTSGMDGYEQYF.

The chain has TRBV19 and TRBJ2-7; 10 nucleotides match TRBD1. The CDR3 is 15 residues long. The V segment lost 5 bases and the J segment 1 base; nucleotides outside the gene matches: 5. Germline V gene sequence: CDR1 LNHDA, CDR2 SQIVND (reference sequence). CDR3 sequence reads: CASSSRDRGSYEQYF. The CDR3 DNA follows: TGTGCCAGTAGTTCCCGGGACAGGGGTTCCTACGAGCAGTACTTC.

The rearrangement uses TRBV15 and TRBJ2-7; D gene unclear. Germline-derived CDR1 and CDR2 are LNHNV and YYDKDF (reference sequence). V shed 0 bases and J shed 0 bases, with 15 bases lying between them. The CDR3 contains 17 residues. CDR3: CATSRDRPKRPSYEQYF. Written as DNA, the CDR3 is TGTGCCACCAGCAGAGATCGCCCCAAGAGGCCCTCCTACGAGCAGTACTTC.

The chain employs TRBV19 and TRBJ2-5, with D perhaps TRBD1 (6 bases). V was cut by 5 bases and J by 2 bases, with 9 bases left in between. CDR1 is LNHDA and CDR2 is SQIVND in the germline V gene (reference sequence). The CDR3 is made up of 13 amino acids. CDR3 in DNA: TGTGCCAGTAGTGAGACAGGACAAGAGACCCAGTACTTC. Translated, it gives CASSETGQETQYF.

The chain has TRBV20-1 and TRBJ2-1, with D possibly being TRBD2 (5 bases). The CDR3 spans 11 residues. Germline lookup yields CDR1 DFQATT and CDR2 SNEGSKA (reference sequence). With 7 bases removed from V and 5 bases from J, the gap between germline ends came to 9 bases. Here the CDR3 DNA reads TGCAGTGGCACTAGGAACAATGAGCAGTTCTTC. It codes for CSGTRNNEQFF.

This clone was picked up one time. The chain recombines TRBV5-6 with TRBJ2-1; 11 bases agree with TRBD2. The J segment lost 7 bases and the V segment lost 2 bases, leaving 8 bases of the junction unmatched. This CDR3 is built from 16 residues. Germline V lookup: CDR1 SGHDT, CDR2 YYEEEE. This CDR3 is CASSFLGTSGLNEQFF. CDR3 sequence (DNA): TGTGCCAGCAGCTTCCTCGGGACTAGCGGTTTGAATGAGCAGTTCTTC.

The rearrangement joins TRBV28 to TRBJ2-7; 12 positions agree with TRBD2. The CDR3 length is 16 residues. The V gene end was trimmed by 2 bases and the J gene end by 3 bases; junction bases not matched to a gene: 5. The germline CDR1 and CDR2 sequences are MDHEN and SYDVKM. The CDR3 DNA reads TGTGCCAGCAGTTTACTTGGGACTAGCGGGCACTACGAGCAGTACTTC. As protein: CASSLLGTSGHYEQYF.

This chain connects TRBV5-1 to TRBJ1-3, with a weak D call TRBD1 (5 bases). The V and J ends lost 3 bases and 4 bases respectively, with 11 bases between them. The CDR3 is 14 residues long. Germline-derived CDR1 and CDR2 are SGHRS and YFSETQ. This CDR3 is CASSSTGPGNTIYF. Here the CDR3 DNA reads TGCGCCAGCAGCTCTACAGGCCCGGGAAACACCATATATTTT.

For the CDR3, the DNA is TGCGCCAGCAGCCGCCAAGGACCGGGTTCGGGACAGGAATCCTACGAGCAGTACTTC. Translated: CASSRQGPGSGQESYEQYF. The chain employs TRBV4-1 and TRBJ2-7; 8 bases are shared with TRBD1. The CDR3 contains 19 residues. Trimming removed 4 bases from V and 1 base from J; junction bases left unmatched: 18. Germline lookup yields CDR1 MGHRA and CDR2 YSYEKL.

This chain links TRBV19 with TRBJ2-2; TRBD1 aligns across 7 bases. The CDR3 is 15 residues long. Trimming took 4 bases from V and 4 from J; bases not matched to a gene: 6. Germline V gene sequence: CDR1 LNHDA, CDR2 SQIVND (reference sequence). CDR3 protein: CASSTPAGGTGELFF. The CDR3 region has the DNA TGTGCCAGTAGTACCCCGGCAGGGGGCACCGGGGAGCTGTTTTTT. The full variable domain, with the rest looked up from reference TRBV19 and TRBJ2-2, is DGGITQSPKYLFRKEGQNVTLSCEQNLNHDAMYWYRQDPGQGLRLIYYSQIVNDFQKGDIAEGYSVSREKKESFPLTVTSAQKNPTAFYLCASSTPAGGTGELFFGEGSRLTVL.

The chain is built from TRBV29-1 and TRBJ1-2; D call uncertain. The germline V gene encodes CDR1 SQVTM and CDR2 ANQGSEA. CDR3 length: 13 amino acids. Trimming removed 0 bases from V and 2 bases from J, with 7 bases in between. The CDR3: CSVEDGRNYGYTF. The CDR3 DNA follows: TGCAGCGTTGAAGATGGGAGGAACTATGGCTACACCTTC.